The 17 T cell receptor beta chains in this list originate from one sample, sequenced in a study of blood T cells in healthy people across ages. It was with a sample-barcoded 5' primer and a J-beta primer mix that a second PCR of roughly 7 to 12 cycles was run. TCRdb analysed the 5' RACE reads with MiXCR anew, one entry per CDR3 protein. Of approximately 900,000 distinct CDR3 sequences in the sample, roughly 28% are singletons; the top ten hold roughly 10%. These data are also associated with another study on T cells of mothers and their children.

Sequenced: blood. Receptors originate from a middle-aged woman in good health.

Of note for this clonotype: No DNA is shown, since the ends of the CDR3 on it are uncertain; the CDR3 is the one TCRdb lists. CDR3 protein: CASSQEQGRGNYGCTF. V is TRBV4-1 and J is TRBJ1-2; the D call of TRBD1 is as the table states it, not checked on the DNA. Counting both end residues, the CDR3 totals 16 amino acids. The germline V gene has CDR1 MGHRA and CDR2 YSYEKL.

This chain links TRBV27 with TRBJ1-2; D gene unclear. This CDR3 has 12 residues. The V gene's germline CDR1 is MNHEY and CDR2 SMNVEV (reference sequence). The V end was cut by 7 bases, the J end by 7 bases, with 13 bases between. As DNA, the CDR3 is TGTGCCAGCACTTCCCCCGGCGGTGGCTACACCTTC. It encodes CASTSPGGGYTF.

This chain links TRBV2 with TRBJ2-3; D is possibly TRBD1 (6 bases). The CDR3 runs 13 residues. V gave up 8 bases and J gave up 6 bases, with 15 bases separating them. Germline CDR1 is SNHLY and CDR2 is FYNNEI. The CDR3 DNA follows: TGTGCCAGCGGCCGGGACATGGAGGATACGCAGTATTTT. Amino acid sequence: CASGRDMEDTQYF.

This CDR3 is CASSPPDRGRREQYF. The CDR3 nucleotides read TGCGCCAGCAGCCCTCCCGACAGGGGACGTCGGGAGCAGTACTTC. V and J are TRBV5-1 and TRBJ2-7, with 8 bases identical to TRBD1. Losses at the gene ends were 4 bases for V and 7 bases for J; bases not matched to a gene: 13. Germline V gene lookup returns CDR1 SGHRS and CDR2 YFSETQ. The CDR3 runs to 15 residues.

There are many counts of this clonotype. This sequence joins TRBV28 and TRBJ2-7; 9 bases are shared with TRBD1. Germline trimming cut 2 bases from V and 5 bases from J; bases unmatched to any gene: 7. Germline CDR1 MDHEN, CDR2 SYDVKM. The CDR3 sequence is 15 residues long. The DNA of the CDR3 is TGTGCCAGCAGTTTAGTGGGGGGACAGGGAAACGAGCAGTACTTC. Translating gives CASSLVGGQGNEQYF.

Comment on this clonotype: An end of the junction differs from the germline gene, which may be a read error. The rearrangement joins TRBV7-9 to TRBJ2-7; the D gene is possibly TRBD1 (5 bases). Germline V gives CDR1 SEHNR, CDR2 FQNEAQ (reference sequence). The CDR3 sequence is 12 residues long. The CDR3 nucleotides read TGTGCCGGCAGCTTGGACATTTCCGAGCAGTACTTC. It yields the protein CAGSLDISEQYF. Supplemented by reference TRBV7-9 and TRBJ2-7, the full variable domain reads DTGVSQNPRHKITKRGQNVTFRCDPISEHNRLYWYRQTLGQGPEFLTYFQNEAQLEKSRLLSDRFSAERPKGSFSTLEIQRTEQGDSAMYLCAGSLDISEQYFGPGTRLTVT.

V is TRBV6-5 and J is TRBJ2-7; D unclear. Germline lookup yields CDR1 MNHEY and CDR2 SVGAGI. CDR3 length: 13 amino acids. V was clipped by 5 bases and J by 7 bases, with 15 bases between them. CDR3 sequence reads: CASSLGRYNEQYF. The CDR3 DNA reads TGTGCCAGCAGTCTAGGGCGCTACAATGAGCAGTACTTC.

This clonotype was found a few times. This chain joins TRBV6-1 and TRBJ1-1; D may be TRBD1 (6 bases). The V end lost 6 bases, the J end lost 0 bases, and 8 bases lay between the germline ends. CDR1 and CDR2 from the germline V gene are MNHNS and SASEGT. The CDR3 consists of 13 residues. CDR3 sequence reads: CASREGVNTEAFF. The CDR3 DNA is TGTGCCAGCAGAGAGGGGGTGAACACTGAAGCTTTCTTT.

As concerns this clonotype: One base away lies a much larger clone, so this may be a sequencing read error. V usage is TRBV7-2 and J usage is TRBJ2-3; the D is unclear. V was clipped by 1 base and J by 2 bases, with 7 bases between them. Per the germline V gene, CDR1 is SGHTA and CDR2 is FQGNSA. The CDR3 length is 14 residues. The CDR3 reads CASSLEAITDTQYF. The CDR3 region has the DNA TGTGCCAGCAGCTTAGAAGCGATCACAGATACGCAGTATTTT.

CDR3 nucleotide sequence: TGTGCCAGCTCACCGAGGCGGGGGGGCCGGGACTACTTCGAGCAGTACTTC. Translated: CASSPRRGGRDYFEQYF. V is TRBV18 and J is TRBJ2-5, with 9 bases fitting TRBD2. The J call may be mistaken, given a closer DNA end match to TRBJ2-7. CDR1 and CDR2 from the germline V gene are KGHSH and LQKENI. The CDR3 covers 17 residues.

The chain's CDR3 is CASSSQGSDLNQPQHF. CDR3 nucleotides: TGTGCCAGCAGTTCACAGGGGAGCGATTTAAATCAGCCCCAGCATTTT. J is TRBJ1-5 and V is TRBV6-1; 7 nucleotides agree with TRBD1. This CDR3 comprises 16 residues. V dropped 5 bases and J dropped 4; count of bases not matched to a gene: 11. The germline gives CDR1 MNHNS, CDR2 SASEGT.

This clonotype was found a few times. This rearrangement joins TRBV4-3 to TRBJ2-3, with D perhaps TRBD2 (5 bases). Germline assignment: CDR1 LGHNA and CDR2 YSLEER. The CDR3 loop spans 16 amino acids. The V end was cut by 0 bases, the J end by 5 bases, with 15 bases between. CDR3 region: CASSQEPPVGGDTQYF. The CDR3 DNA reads TGCGCCAGCAGCCAAGAGCCCCCAGTCGGAGGAGATACGCAGTATTTT.

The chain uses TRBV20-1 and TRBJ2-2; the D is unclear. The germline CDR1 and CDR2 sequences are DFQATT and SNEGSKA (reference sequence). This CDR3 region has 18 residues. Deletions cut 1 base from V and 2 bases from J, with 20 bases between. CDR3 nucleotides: TGCAGTGCTAGAGGGGGAAGGGATGAAGCCATTAACACCGGGGAGCTGTTTTTT. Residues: CSARGGRDEAINTGELFF.

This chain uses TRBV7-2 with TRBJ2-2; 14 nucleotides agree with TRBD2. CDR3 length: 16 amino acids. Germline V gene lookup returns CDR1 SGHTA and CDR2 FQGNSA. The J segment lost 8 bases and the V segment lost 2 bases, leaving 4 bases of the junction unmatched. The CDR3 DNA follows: TGTGCCAGCAGCTTATGGACTAGCGGGGGGCGAGGGGAGCTGTTTTTT. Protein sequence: CASSLWTSGGRGELFF.

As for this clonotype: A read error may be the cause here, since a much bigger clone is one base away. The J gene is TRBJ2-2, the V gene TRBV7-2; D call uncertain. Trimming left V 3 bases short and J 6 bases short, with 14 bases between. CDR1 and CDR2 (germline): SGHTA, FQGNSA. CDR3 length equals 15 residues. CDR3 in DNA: TGTGCCAGCAGCTTCCAGAAGGGATTGGCCGGGGAGCTGTTTTTT. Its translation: CASSFQKGLAGELFF.

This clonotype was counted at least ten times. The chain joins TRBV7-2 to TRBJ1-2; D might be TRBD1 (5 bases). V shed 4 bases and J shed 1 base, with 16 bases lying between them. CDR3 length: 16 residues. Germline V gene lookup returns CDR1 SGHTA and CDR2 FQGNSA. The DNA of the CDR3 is TGTGCCAGCAGCTCCCCTGGGGGGAGATTTAACTATGGCTACACCTTC. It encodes CASSSPGGRFNYGYTF.

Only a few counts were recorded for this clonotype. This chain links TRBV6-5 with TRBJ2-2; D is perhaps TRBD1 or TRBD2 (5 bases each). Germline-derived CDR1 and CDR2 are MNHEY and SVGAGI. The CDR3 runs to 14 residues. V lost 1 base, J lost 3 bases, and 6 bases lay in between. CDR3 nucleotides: TGTGCCAGCAGTTACTGGGGACACACCGGGGAGCTGTTTTTT. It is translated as CASSYWGHTGELFF.